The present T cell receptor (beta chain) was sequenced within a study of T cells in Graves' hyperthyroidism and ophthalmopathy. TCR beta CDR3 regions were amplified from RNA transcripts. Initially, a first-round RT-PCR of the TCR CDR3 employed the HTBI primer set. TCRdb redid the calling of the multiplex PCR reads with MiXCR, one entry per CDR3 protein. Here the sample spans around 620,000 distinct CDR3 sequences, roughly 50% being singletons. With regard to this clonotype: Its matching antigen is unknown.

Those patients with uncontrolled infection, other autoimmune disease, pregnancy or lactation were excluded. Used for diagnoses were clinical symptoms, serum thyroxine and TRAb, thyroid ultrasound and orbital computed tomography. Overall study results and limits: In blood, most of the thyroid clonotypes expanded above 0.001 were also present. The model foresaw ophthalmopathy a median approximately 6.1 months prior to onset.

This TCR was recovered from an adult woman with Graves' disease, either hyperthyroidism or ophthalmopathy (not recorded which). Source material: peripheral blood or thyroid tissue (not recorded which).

In DNA form, the CDR3 reads TGTGCCATCAGTGAGTCAGGACAGGTTGCTTTCTTT. Its protein is CAISESGQVAFF. The V gene is TRBV10-3, the J gene TRBJ1-1, with 7 bases that match TRBD1. V shed 0 bases, J shed 11 bases, and the junction held 3 bases outside the gene matches. The CDR3 runs 12 residues. In germline, CDR1 is ENHRY, CDR2 SYGVKD.